This T cell receptor (beta chain) was found in a study of blood T cell repertoires in COVID-19. The V gene lost 10 bases and the J gene lost 0 bases, with 16 bases spanning the gap. Germline lookup yields CDR1 LNHDA and CDR2 SQIVND (reference sequence). The CDR3 extends over 15 amino acids. Repertoires were generated with immunoSEQ multiplex PCR, while TCRdb's copy carries only in-frame clones and drops some. The table lists around 280,000 clones, 89% of them singletons, with 1.5% to 2% in the top ten. The chain links TRBV19 to TRBJ2-1, with D perhaps matching TRBD2 (6 bases). Material: PBMCs or T cells enriched from blood (not recorded which). The source of this sequence is a woman aged 40 to 50 who had recovered from COVID-19. CDR3 DNA: TGTGCCACCGCGCCCCGGGGGAGCTCCTACAATGAGCAGTTCTTC. It specifies CATAPRGSSYNEQFF. The full variable domain, in which reference TRBV19 and TRBJ2-1 provide the parts outside the CDR3, is DGGITQSPKYLFRKEGQNVTLSCEQNLNHDAMYWYRQDPGQGLRLIYYSQIVNDFQKGDIAEGYSVSREKKESFPLTVTSAQKNPTAFYLCATAPRGSSYNEQFFGPGTRLTVL.